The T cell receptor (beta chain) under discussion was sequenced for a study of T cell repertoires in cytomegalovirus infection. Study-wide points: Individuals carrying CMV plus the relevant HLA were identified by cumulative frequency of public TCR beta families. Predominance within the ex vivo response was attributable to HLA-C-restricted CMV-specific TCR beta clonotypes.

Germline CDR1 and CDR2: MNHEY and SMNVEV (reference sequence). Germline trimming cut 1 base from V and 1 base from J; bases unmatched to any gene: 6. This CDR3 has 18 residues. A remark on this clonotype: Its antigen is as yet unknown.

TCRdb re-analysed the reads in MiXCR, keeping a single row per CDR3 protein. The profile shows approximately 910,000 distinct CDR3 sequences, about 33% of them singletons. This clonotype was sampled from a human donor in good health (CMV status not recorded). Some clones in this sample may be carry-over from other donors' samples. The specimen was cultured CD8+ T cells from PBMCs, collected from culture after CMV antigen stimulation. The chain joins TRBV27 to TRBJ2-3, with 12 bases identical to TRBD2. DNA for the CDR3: TGTGCCAGCAGTTTATTGGCTAGCGGGGGGGCTGGCACAGATACGCAGTATTTT. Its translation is CASSLLASGGAGTDTQYF.